This T cell receptor beta chain was sequenced during a study of post-analysis software for immune sequencing data. Study conclusions and caveats: Five or six TRBV segments, TRBV5-6, TRBV5-1 and TRBV20-1 among them, were found more frequent in patients than controls.

Incorporated into the TCR beta cDNA libraries were unique molecular identifiers, which served to reduce PCR and sequencing biases. TCRdb ran MiXCR on the PCR reads and lists one entry per CDR3 protein. The sample records 350,000 to 450,000 distinct CDR3 sequences, 30% to 45% being singletons. Germline V CDR1 and CDR2: SQVTM, ANQGSEA. V lost 2 bases and J lost 0; bases outside the gene matches: 10. The CDR3 has 17 amino acids. As to this clonotype: The target antigen is unknown.

The sequence came from a girl aged 2 to 10 with multiple sclerosis. The V gene is TRBV29-1, the J gene TRBJ2-4; TRBD1 agrees at 7 bases. The sample comprised blood. The CDR3 sequence is CSVEFQGTVLAKNIQYF. The CDR3 coding sequence is TGCAGCGTTGAATTTCAGGGGACAGTATTAGCCAAAAACATTCAGTACTTC. The whole variable domain, filled in from reference TRBV29-1 and TRBJ2-4, reads SAVISQKPSRDICQRGTSLTIQCQVDSQVTMMFWYRQQPGQSLTLIATANQGSEATYESGFVIDKFPISRPNLTFSTLTVSNMSPEDSSIYLCSVEFQGTVLAKNIQYFGAGTRLSVL.